What follows are 5 T cell receptor beta chains derived from one specimen sequenced in a study of CD8 T cells in ankylosing spondylitis. Antigen specificity for these receptors is unknown. A single record per CDR3 protein comes from TCRdb applying MiXCR to the 5' RACE reads. The sample lists 350,000 to 450,000 distinct CDR3 sequences; about 24% were seen once. Study-wide points: In ankylosing spondylitis blood, a motif of roughly 8 highly homologous TCR beta variants appeared characteristic.

Sequencing was done on a sample of blood, either unsorted or a sorted T cell fraction (not recorded which). The receptors come from a male donor with ankylosing spondylitis.

A few counts support this clonotype. The gene calls are TRBV12-3 or TRBV12-4 and TRBJ1-2; D is ambiguous. Trimming stripped 5 bases from V and 8 bases from J, with 12 bases between. The CDR3 spans 12 residues. CDR3 residues: CASSMAIGGYTF. CDR3 nucleotide sequence: TGTGCCAGCAGTATGGCTATCGGGGGCTACACCTTC.

The chain links TRBV20-1 to TRBJ2-5; the match to TRBD1 covers 7 bases. V was clipped by 8 bases and J by 0 bases; unmatched bases: 6. This CDR3 is 13 amino acids long. Germline CDR1 reads DFQATT; CDR2 reads SNEGSKA (reference sequence). CDR3 sequence reads: CSPQDRYQETQYF. The CDR3 region has the DNA TGCAGTCCCCAGGACAGGTACCAAGAGACCCAGTACTTC.

This chain uses TRBV21-1 with TRBJ2-1; the table's D call, TRBD2, was not checked against the DNA. TRBV21-1 has pseudogene status. CDR3 length equals 18 residues. CDR3 region: CASSKGLAGRLPYNEQFF. The CDR3 coding sequence is TGTGCCAGCAGCAAGGGACTAGCGGGACGCCTTCCCTACAATGAGCAGTTCTTC.

This rearrangement joins TRBV5-1 to TRBJ2-1, with 7 bases aligning to TRBD1. Germline lookup yields CDR1 SGHRS and CDR2 YFSETQ. Trimming took 4 bases from V and 4 from J; bases not matched to a gene: 8. This CDR3 contains 15 residues. This CDR3 is CASSPGQEVYNEQFF. In DNA form, the CDR3 reads TGCGCCAGCAGCCCTGGACAGGAGGTATACAATGAGCAGTTCTTC. Together with reference TRBV5-1 and TRBJ2-1, the CDR3 gives the full variable domain: KAGVTQTPRYLIKTRGQQVTLSCSPISGHRSVSWYQQTPGQGLQFLFEYFSETQRNKGNFPGRFSGRQFSNSRSEMNVSTLELGDSALYLCASSPGQEVYNEQFFGPGTRLTVL.

This clonotype has just a few counts. The genes are TRBV3-1 and TRBJ2-7, with D tentatively TRBD1 (6 bases). This CDR3 contains 14 residues. The V end lost 0 bases, the J end lost 4 bases, and 10 bases lay between the germline ends. Germline V gives CDR1 LGHDT, CDR2 YNNKEL (reference sequence). The CDR3 DNA is TGTGCCAGCAGCCAAGACACAGGGTGGTACGAGCAGTACTTC. Its protein product is CASSQDTGWYEQYF.